Shown below are 6 T cell receptor beta chains from a single sample sequenced in a study of blood T cell repertoires in COVID-19. TCRdb keeps only in-frame clones here, not all; method: immunoSEQ multiplex PCR. The table lists roughly 170,000 clones, approximately 84% of them singletons, with roughly 7.1% in the top ten. The sequencing sample was made of peripheral blood. These receptors were collected from a human donor in a cohort sampled during active COVID-19.

This rearrangement joins TRBV7-9 to TRBJ1-1; 8 bases are a match to TRBD1. The CDR3 is 14 amino acids. Unmatched junction bases numbered 9, after V lost 7 bases and J lost 5 bases. CDR1 SEHNR and CDR2 FQNEAQ come from the germline V gene (reference sequence). Here the CDR3 reads CASTRQGARTEAFF. For the CDR3, the DNA is TGTGCCAGCACCCGGCAGGGGGCGCGAACTGAAGCTTTCTTT. The variable domain in full, completed from reference TRBV7-9 and TRBJ1-1, reads DTGVSQNPRHKITKRGQNVTFRCDPISEHNRLYWYRQTLGQGPEFLTYFQNEAQLEKSRLLSDRFSAERPKGSFSTLEIQRTEQGDSAMYLCASTRQGARTEAFFGQGTRLTVV.

This clone showed up just once. The chain carries TRBV10-3 and TRBJ1-2, with 7 positions matching TRBD1. The CDR3 spans 15 residues. Losses at the gene ends were 11 bases for V and 1 base for J; bases not matched to a gene: 13. The germline V gene has CDR1 ENHRY and CDR2 SYGVKD. CDR3 DNA: TGTGCCGCCACGGGGAACCGACAGGGTAACTATGGCTACACCTTC. It encodes CAATGNRQGNYGYTF.

The V and J genes are TRBV13 and TRBJ2-2; 11 nucleotides agree with TRBD1. The CDR3 length is 15 residues. The ends lost 5 bases at V and 6 bases at J; junction bases unmatched: 5. CDR1 is PRHDT, CDR2 FYEKMQ, per germline (reference sequence). The DNA of the CDR3 is TGTGCCAGCAGCCGTCTGGACAGGGGGCCCGGGGAGCTGTTTTTT. Amino acids: CASSRLDRGPGELFF.

V usage is TRBV11-2 and J usage is TRBJ2-5; 16 bases are shared with TRBD2. Germline CDR1 SGHAT, CDR2 FQNNGV. This CDR3 is built from 18 residues. J was trimmed by 4 bases and V by 6 bases; bases with no gene match: 11. CDR3 residues: CASRKGTSGGVVRETQYF. As DNA, the CDR3 is TGTGCCAGCAGGAAGGGGACTAGCGGGGGGGTAGTTCGAGAGACCCAGTACTTC.

V usage is TRBV5-1 and J usage is TRBJ2-7; 10 bases line up with TRBD2. This CDR3 contains 15 residues. The V gene's germline CDR1 is SGHRS and CDR2 YFSETQ. J gave up 3 bases and V 0 bases, and 3 bases lay outside the gene matches. CDR3 in amino acids: CASSLERTSGYEQYF. In DNA, the CDR3 is TGCGCCAGCAGCTTGGAAAGGACTAGCGGCTACGAGCAGTACTTC.

The rearrangement joins TRBV21-1 to TRBJ1-2; the table's D call of TRBD1 was not tested on the DNA. TRBV21-1 corresponds to a pseudogene. The CDR3 spans 19 residues. The CDR3 sequence: CASSKGKGQGQTCYRGYTF. CDR3 DNA: TGTGCCAGCAGCAAAGGGAAGGGACAGGGCCAAACCTGCTATAGGGGCTACACCTTC.